The rows below give T cell receptor beta chains drawn from one sample of a study of blood T cells in healthy people across ages. TCRdb re-derived calls from the 5' RACE reads in MiXCR, one entry per CDR3 protein. The sample has about 290,000 distinct CDR3 sequences, 27% seen once; the top ten hold 29%. Sequencing was performed on blood. The receptors come from a woman in her seventies in good health. Both conserved end residues are part of each CDR3. D genes are given only for firm matches. Only part of the rows carry a size: once, few, many, or a class if the clone is expanded.

TRBV28,NA,TRBJ2-7,NA,TGTGCCAGCAGTTCCCTCCCAGCTGAGCAGTACTTC,CASSSLPAEQYF
TRBV5-1,few,TRBJ2-7,NA,TGCGCCAGCAAGGAGTTCCCGGGGACACAGTACGAGCAGTACTTC,CASKEFPGTQYEQYF
TRBV20-1,NA,TRBJ2-5,TRBD2,TGCAGTGGGGGGATTCTGCTAGCGGGAGCCCGGGAGACCCAGTACTTC,CSGGILLAGARETQYF
TRBV2,NA,TRBJ2-2,NA,TGTGCCAGCTCCGGGACACGGAACACCGGGGAGCTGTTTTTT,CASSGTRNTGELFF
TRBV28,few,TRBJ2-2,NA,TGTGCCAGCAGTCCTTGGGACAACAAGCGCACCGGGGAGCTGTTTTTT,CASSPWDNKRTGELFF
TRBV6-5,few,TRBJ1-4,NA,TGTGCCAGCAGTTACTCGGGGGCAACTAATGAAAAACTGTTTTTT,CASSYSGATNEKLFF
TRBV7-2,NA,TRBJ2-1,TRBD2,TGTGCCAGCAGCCAGACTAGCGGGAGGTGGAATGAGCAGTTCTTC,CASSQTSGRWNEQFF
TRBV18,few,TRBJ2-1,NA,TGTGCCAGCTCATTCTCGGGGCGAAACAATGAGCAGTTCTTC,CASSFSGRNNEQFF
TRBV4-1,many,TRBJ1-1,NA,TGCGCCAGCAGCCAGGGCGGACATCTGAACACTGAAGCTTTCTTT,CASSQGGHLNTEAFF
TRBV5-5,many,TRBJ2-1,NA,TGTGCCAGCAGCTTGGGTCGCTCCCTGGGGGGCAATGAGCAGTTCTTC,CASSLGRSLGGNEQFF
TRBV10-2,NA,TRBJ1-4,NA,TGCGCCAGCATGGGGGGGTTTGATGAAAAACTGTTTTTT,CASMGGFDEKLFF
TRBV6-6,few,TRBJ1-1,TRBD1,TGTGCCAGCAGTTACTCGTCAGGGGGGACTGAAGCTTTCTTT,CASSYSSGGTEAFF
TRBV28,many,TRBJ2-5,TRBD2,TGTGCCAGCAGTTTCGGCGGGAGTGAAGAGACCCAGTACTTC,CASSFGGSEETQYF
TRBV20-1,NA,TRBJ2-3,NA,TGCAGTGCTGAGCCAGGACGGAGTAATACGCAGTATTTT,CSAEPGRSNTQYF
TRBV5-1,NA,TRBJ1-2,TRBD1,TGCGCCAGCAGCTTGGAGCAGGGGGGTCGCTACACCTTC,CASSLEQGGRYTF
TRBV7-9,few,TRBJ1-2,NA,TGTGCCAGCAGCTTAGATACTTTGAACAACGGCTACACCTTC,CASSLDTLNNGYTF
TRBV28,few,TRBJ2-3,NA,TGTGCCAGCAGCCCAGGGGCTAGAAGCACAGATACGCAGTATTTT,CASSPGARSTDTQYF
TRBV6-6,many,TRBJ2-1,NA,TGTGCCAGCAGTTACGAACCGAACTACTACAATGAGCAGTTCTTC,CASSYEPNYYNEQFF
TRBV12-3/TRBV12-4,NA,TRBJ1-4,TRBD1,TGTGCCAGCAGAAGGACAGGGGAAAGTGAAAAACTGTTTTTT,CASRRTGESEKLFF
TRBV9,NA,TRBJ1-4,NA,TGTGCCAGCAGCGCCCTGGAGGGTGGGACTGGTGAAAAACTGTTTTTT,CASSALEGGTGEKLFF
TRBV5-5,NA,TRBJ2-3,TRBD1,TGTGCCAGCAGCTTCGGGACAGCTAGAACAGATACGCAGTATTTT,CASSFGTARTDTQYF
TRBV11-2,NA,TRBJ1-6,TRBD1,TGTGCCAGCAGCTTAGTACACGGGACAGGGTCTGCACCCCTCCACTTT,CASSLVHGTGSAPLHF
TRBV14,NA,TRBJ2-3,TRBD2,TGTGCCAGCAGCCAAGATCTTAGACTAGCGGGAGCGGATACGCAGTATTTT,CASSQDLRLAGADTQYF
TRBV20-1,NA,TRBJ2-5,NA,TGCAGTGCTGAAGGGGGAAAGGAGACCCAGTACTTC,CSAEGGKETQYF
TRBV24-1,once,TRBJ2-5,NA,TGTGCCACCAGTGCCCGGGCAACGGAGACCCAGTACTTC,CATSARATETQYF
TRBV2,NA,TRBJ1-1,NA,TGTGCCAGCAGTGTGCAATATCAAGCTTTCTTT,CASSVQYQAFF
TRBV4-2,NA,TRBJ2-7,NA,TGTGCCAGCAGCCAAGAGGGTAACGGCTCGCCCTACGAGCAGTACTTC,CASSQEGNGSPYEQYF
TRBV20-1,many,TRBJ2-2,TRBD1,TGCAGTGCAAGGACAGGGGGCTCGAACACCGGGGAGCTGTTTTTT,CSARTGGSNTGELFF
TRBV6-2/TRBV6-3,few,TRBJ1-5,NA,TGTGCCAGCAGTTGGTATGAAAGGGAGAATCAGCCCCGGCATTTT,CASSWYERENQPRHF
TRBV29-1,NA,TRBJ2-7,TRBD2,TGCAGCGGGGTAGCGGGAAGCTCCTACGAGCAGTACTTC,CSGVAGSSYEQYF
TRBV29-1,NA,TRBJ2-3,NA,TGCAGCGTTGATGTAGCTACAAGGGGAGATACGCAGTATTTT,CSVDVATRGDTQYF
TRBV6-6,NA,TRBJ1-5,NA,TGTGCCAGCAGTTATCGGTCTGGGACGGCTCAGCCCCAGCATTTT,CASSYRSGTAQPQHF
TRBV5-1,many,TRBJ2-1,TRBD2,TGCGCCAGCAGGAGTCTAGCGGGAGGGCCTTCTTACAATGAGCAGTTCTTC,CASRSLAGGPSYNEQFF
TRBV9,few,TRBJ2-1,NA,TGTGCCAGCAGCCCAGTCGGGAGTTTCCTCTACAATGAGCAGTTCTTC,CASSPVGSFLYNEQFF
TRBV7-8,few,TRBJ2-2,TRBD2,TGTGCCCTAGCCCCCCGAAGGACTAGCGGGTACACCGGGGAGCTGTTTTTT,CALAPRRTSGYTGELFF
TRBV9,NA,TRBJ2-2,NA,TGTGCCAGCAGCGCTGATATATCCGGGGAGCTGTTTTTT,CASSADISGELFF
TRBV24-1,NA,TRBJ2-1,TRBD1,TGTGCCACCAGTGATACCGGGACAGGTAACAATGAGCAGTTCTTC,CATSDTGTGNNEQFF
TRBV20-1,NA,TRBJ2-3,TRBD2,TGCAGTGCCAACCTGGGGACTAGAGGGGATACGCAGTATTTT,CSANLGTRGDTQYF
TRBV9,few,TRBJ2-1,NA,TGTGCCAGCAGCGCTACGGAGAGTAGGTACAATGAGCAGTTCTTC,CASSATESRYNEQFF
TRBV29-1,NA,TRBJ1-2,NA,TGCAGCGCTGCGACAGGATCTAACTATGGCTACACCTTC,CSAATGSNYGYTF
TRBV20-1,NA,TRBJ2-5,TRBD2,TGCAGTGCTCCTAAGACTAGCGGGGCGTCAGAGACCCAGTACTTC,CSAPKTSGASETQYF